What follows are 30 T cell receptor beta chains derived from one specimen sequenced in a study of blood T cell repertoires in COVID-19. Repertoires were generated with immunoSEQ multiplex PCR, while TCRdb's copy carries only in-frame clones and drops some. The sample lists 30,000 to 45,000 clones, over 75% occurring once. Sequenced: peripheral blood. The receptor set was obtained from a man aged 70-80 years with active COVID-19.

The CDR3 bases are TGTGCCAGCAGCTTAGAGGGTTGGGCGGCCAGGGGGGAAAAACTGTTTTTT. Residues: CASSLEGWAARGEKLFF. The chain has TRBV7-8 and TRBJ1-4, with 7 bases lining up with TRBD1. The V gene end was trimmed by 1 base and the J gene end by 8 bases; junction bases not matched to a gene: 13. The CDR3 extends over 17 amino acids. The germline gives CDR1 SGHVS, CDR2 FQNEAQ.

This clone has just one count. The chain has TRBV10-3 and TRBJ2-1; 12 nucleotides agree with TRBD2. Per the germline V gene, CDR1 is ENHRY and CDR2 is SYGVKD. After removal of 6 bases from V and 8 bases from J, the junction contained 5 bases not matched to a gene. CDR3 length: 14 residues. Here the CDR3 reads CAIRRLAGEDEQFF. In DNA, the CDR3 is TGTGCCATCAGGAGACTAGCGGGAGAGGATGAGCAGTTCTTC.

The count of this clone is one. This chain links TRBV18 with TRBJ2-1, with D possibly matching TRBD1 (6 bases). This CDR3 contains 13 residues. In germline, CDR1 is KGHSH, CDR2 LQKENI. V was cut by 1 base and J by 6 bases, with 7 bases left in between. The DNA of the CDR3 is TGTGCCAGCTCACCACTCAGGGGCAATGAGCAGTTCTTC. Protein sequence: CASSPLRGNEQFF.

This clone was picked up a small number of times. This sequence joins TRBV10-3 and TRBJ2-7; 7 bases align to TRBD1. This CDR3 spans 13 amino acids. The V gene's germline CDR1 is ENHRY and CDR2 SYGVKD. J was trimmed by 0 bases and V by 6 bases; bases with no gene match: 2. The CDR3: CAISRDSSYEQYF. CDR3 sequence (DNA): TGTGCCATCAGCCGGGACAGCTCCTACGAGCAGTACTTC.

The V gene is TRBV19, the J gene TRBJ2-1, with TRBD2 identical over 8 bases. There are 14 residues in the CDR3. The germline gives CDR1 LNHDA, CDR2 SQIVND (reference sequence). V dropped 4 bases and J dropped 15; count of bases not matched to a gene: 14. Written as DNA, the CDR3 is TGTGCCAGTAGTACAGCCGGGACTAGAAGTGACTTGTTCTTC. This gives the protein CASSTAGTRSDLFF.

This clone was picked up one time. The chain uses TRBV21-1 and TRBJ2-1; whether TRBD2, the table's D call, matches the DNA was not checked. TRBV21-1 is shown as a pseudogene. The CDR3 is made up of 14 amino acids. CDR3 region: CASSKPGCYNEQFF. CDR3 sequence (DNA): TGTGCCAGCAGCAAGCCGGGATGCTACAATGAGCAGTTCTTC.

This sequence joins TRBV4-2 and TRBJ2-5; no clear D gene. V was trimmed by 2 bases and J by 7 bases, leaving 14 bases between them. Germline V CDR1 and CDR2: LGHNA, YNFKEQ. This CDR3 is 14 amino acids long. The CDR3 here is CASSQSYLTGTQYF. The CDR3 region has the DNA TGTGCCAGCAGCCAATCATACCTCACGGGGACCCAGTACTTC.

The CDR3 loop is CASSALGTSFGDTQYF. CDR3 coding DNA: TGTGCCAGCAGCGCCCTGGGGACTAGTTTCGGAGATACGCAGTATTTT. This sequence joins TRBV6-2 or TRBV6-3 and TRBJ2-3, with 8 bases aligning to TRBD2. This CDR3 has 16 residues. Germline V CDR1 and CDR2: MNHEY, SVGEGT. Losses at the gene ends were 6 bases for V and 5 bases for J; bases not matched to a gene: 13.

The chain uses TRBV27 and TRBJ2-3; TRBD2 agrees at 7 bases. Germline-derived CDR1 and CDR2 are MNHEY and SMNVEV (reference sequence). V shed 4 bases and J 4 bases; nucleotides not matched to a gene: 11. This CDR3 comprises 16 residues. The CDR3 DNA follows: TGTGCCAGCAGTTCCCGGGCGGGAGCTCCCCCAGATACGCAGTATTTT. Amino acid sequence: CASSSRAGAPPDTQYF.

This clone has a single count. CDR3 DNA sequence: TGTGCCACCGGGAGTCCTAATGAAAAACTGTTTTTT. Protein product: CATGSPNEKLFF. The rearrangement uses TRBV12-3 or TRBV12-4 and TRBJ1-4, with D uncertain. V dropped 10 bases and J dropped 3 bases, with 9 bases sitting between them. This CDR3 comprises 12 residues.

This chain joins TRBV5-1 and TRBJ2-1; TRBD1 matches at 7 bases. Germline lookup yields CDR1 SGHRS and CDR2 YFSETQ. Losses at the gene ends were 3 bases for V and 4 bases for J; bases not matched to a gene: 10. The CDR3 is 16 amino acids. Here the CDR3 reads CASSSGPRTGYNEQFF. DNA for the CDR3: TGCGCCAGCAGCTCCGGCCCGCGGACAGGTTACAATGAGCAGTTCTTC.

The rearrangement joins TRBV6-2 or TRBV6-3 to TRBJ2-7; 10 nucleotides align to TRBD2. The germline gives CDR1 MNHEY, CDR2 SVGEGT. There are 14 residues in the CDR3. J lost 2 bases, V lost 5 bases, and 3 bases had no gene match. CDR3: CASSGGLAAYEQYF. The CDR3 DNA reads TGTGCCAGCAGTGGCGGACTAGCGGCCTACGAGCAGTACTTC.

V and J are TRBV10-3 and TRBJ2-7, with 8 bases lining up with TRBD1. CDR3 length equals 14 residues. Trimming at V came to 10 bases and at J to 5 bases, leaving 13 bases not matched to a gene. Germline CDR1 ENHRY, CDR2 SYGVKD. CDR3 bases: TGTGCCACTAGACGTCGGACAGGGAACGACGAGCAGTACTTC. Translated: CATRRRTGNDEQYF.

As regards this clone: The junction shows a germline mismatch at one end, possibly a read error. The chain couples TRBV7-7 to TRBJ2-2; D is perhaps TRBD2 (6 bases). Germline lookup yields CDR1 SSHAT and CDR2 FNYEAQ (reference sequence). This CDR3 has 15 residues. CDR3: CASSFGGRVGGELFF. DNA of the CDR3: TGTGCTAGCAGCTTCGGGGGAAGGGTCGGCGGGGAGCTGTTTTTT.

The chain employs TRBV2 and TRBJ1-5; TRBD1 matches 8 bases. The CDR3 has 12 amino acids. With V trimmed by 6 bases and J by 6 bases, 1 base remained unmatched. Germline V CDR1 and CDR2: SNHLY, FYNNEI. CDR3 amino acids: CASRDRVQPQHF. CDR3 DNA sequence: TGTGCCAGCAGGGACAGGGTTCAGCCCCAGCATTTT.

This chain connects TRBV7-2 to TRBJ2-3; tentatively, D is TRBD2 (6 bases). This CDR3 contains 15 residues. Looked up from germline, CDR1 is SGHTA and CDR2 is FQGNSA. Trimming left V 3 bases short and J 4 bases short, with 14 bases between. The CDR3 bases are TGTGCCAGCAGCTTGACGGGAGACGGAGCAGATACGCAGTATTTT. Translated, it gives CASSLTGDGADTQYF.

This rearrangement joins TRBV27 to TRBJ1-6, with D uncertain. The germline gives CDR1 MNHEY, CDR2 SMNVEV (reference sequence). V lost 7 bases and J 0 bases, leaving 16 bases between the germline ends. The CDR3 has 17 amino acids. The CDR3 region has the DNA TGTGCCAGCAAGGCTCGGGGTTCAAGCTCCTATAATTCACCCCTCCACTTT. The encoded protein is CASKARGSSSYNSPLHF.

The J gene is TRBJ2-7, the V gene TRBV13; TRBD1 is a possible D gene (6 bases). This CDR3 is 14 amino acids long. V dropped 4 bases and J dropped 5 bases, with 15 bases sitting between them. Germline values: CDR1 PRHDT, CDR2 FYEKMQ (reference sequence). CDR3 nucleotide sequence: TGTGCCAGCAGCTACGGACAGCGGAAAAACGAGCAGTACTTC. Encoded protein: CASSYGQRKNEQYF.

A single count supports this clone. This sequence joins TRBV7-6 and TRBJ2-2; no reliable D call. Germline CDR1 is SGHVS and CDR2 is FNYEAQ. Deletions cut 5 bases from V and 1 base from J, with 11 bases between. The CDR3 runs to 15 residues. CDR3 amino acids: CASSPVRRNTGELFF. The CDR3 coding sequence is TGTGCCAGCAGCCCCGTTCGTAGGAACACCGGGGAGCTGTTTTTT.

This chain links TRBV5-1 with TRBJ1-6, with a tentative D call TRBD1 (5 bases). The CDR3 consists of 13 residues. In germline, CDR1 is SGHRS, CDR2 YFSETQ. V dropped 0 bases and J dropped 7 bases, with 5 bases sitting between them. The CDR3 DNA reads TGCGCCAGCAGCTTGGAGGGGAATTCACCCCTCCACTTT. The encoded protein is CASSLEGNSPLHF.

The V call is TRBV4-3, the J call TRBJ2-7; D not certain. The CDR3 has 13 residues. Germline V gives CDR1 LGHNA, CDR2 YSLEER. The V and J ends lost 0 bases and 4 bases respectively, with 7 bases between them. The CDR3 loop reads CASSQDIVYEQYF. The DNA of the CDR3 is TGCGCCAGCAGCCAAGATATAGTTTACGAGCAGTACTTC.

This chain's CDR3 is CASSYGGLYSGNTIYF. The CDR3 nucleotides are TGTGCCAGCAGTTACGGCGGGCTATACTCTGGAAACACCATATATTTT. The chain carries TRBV6-2 or TRBV6-3 and TRBJ1-3, with D unresolved. The CDR3 is 16 amino acids. Deletions cut 2 bases from V and 0 bases from J, with 11 bases between. Germline CDR1 reads MNHEY; CDR2 reads SVGEGT.

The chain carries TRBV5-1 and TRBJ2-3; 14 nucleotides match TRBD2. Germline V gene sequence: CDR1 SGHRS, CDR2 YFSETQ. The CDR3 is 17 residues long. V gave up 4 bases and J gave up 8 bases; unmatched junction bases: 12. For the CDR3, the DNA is TGCGCCAGCAGCGAGTTGTTGACTAGCGGGGGGGCTGGTACGCAGTATTTT. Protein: CASSELLTSGGAGTQYF.

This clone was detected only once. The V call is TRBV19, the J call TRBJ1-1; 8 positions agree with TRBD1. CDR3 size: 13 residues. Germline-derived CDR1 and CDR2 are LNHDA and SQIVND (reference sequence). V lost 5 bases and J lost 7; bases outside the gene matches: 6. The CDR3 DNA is TGTGCCAGTAGTGCCACAGGGGGGGGTGAAGCTTTCTTT. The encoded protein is CASSATGGGEAFF.

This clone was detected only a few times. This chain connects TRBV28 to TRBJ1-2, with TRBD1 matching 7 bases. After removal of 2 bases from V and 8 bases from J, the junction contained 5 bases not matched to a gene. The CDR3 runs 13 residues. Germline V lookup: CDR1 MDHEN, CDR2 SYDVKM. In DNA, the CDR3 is TGTGCCAGCAGTTTAAGAGGACAGGACGGCTACACCTTC. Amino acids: CASSLRGQDGYTF.

The CDR3 DNA is TGTGCCACCTCCATAGTAGGGGGCGAGCAGTACTTC. Translated, it gives CATSIVGGEQYF. The chain carries TRBV24-1 and TRBJ2-7; tentative D call: TRBD1 (6 bases). The CDR3 spans 12 residues. In germline, CDR1 is KGHDR, CDR2 SFDVKD. The germline V and J ends were trimmed by 9 bases and 6 bases, with 14 bases remaining between them.

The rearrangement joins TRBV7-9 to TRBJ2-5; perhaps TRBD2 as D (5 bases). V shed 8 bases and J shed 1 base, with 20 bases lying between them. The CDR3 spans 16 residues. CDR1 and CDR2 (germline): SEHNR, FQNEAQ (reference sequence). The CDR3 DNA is TGTGCCAGCGGAAGGCTTGCTAGCAGCGTCCAAGAGACCCAGTACTTC. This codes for CASGRLASSVQETQYF.

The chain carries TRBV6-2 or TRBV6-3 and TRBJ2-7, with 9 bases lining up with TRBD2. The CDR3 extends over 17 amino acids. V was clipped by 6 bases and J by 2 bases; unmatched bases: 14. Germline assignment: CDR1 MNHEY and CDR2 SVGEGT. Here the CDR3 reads CASSPQLQGGRAYEQYF. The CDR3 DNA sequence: TGTGCCAGCAGCCCCCAGTTACAAGGCGGGAGGGCCTACGAGCAGTACTTC.

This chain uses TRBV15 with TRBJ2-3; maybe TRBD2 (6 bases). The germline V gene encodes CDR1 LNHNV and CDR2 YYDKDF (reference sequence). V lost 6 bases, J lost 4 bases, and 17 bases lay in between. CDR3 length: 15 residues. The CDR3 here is CATSPGDTLPDTQYF. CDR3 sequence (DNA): TGTGCCACCAGTCCGGGGGATACCCTCCCAGATACGCAGTATTTT.

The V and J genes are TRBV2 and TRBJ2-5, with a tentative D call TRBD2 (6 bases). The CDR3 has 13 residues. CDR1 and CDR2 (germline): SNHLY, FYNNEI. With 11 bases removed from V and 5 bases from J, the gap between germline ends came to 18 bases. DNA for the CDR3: TGTGCCGGCGGACCCAACCGGGGGGAGACCCAGTACTTC. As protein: CAGGPNRGETQYF.